These T cell receptor beta chains were read from a single sample in a study of T cells in Graves' hyperthyroidism and ophthalmopathy. MiXCR was run by TCRdb on the multiplex PCR reads, yielding one entry per CDR3 protein. The table includes 400,000 or so distinct CDR3 sequences, 13% to 15% detected once. What was sequenced was blood. These TCRs come from a woman aged 55 to 70 with Graves' ophthalmopathy. Each CDR3 is given with its conserved first and last residue. Fields, in order: V gene, J gene, D gene, CDR3 protein. D genes are given only for firm matches.

V gene: TRBV7-9
J gene: TRBJ2-7
D gene: .
CDR3 protein: CASSLRRSGVSEQYF

V gene: TRBV7-9
J gene: TRBJ1-2
D gene: .
CDR3 protein: CASSLALEEHGYIF

V gene: TRBV5-1
J gene: TRBJ2-5
D gene: TRBD1
CDR3 protein: CASSRTDRARMETQYF

V gene: TRBV12-3/TRBV12-4
J gene: TRBJ1-5
D gene: .
CDR3 protein: CASRKNSNQPQHF

V gene: TRBV12-3/TRBV12-4
J gene: TRBJ2-1
D gene: .
CDR3 protein: CASSFTEGSYEQFF

V gene: TRBV19
J gene: TRBJ2-2
D gene: .
CDR3 protein: CASRDIRRTGELFF

V gene: TRBV10-3
J gene: TRBJ2-3
D gene: .
CDR3 protein: CAISEVGGKMWASTDTQYF

V gene: TRBV24-1
J gene: TRBJ1-5
D gene: .
CDR3 protein: CATSDPDKTLQHF

V gene: TRBV3-1
J gene: TRBJ2-1
D gene: .
CDR3 protein: CASSQDYNSYNEQFF

V gene: TRBV28
J gene: TRBJ2-5
D gene: TRBD2
CDR3 protein: CASSSLAGGRETQYF

V gene: TRBV7-3
J gene: TRBJ2-3
D gene: .
CDR3 protein: CASSNLLDTQYF

V gene: TRBV10-2
J gene: TRBJ1-5
D gene: .
CDR3 protein: CASSESGVNQPQHF

V gene: TRBV19
J gene: TRBJ2-3
D gene: TRBD2
CDR3 protein: CASSPRLAGVGDTQYF

V gene: TRBV4-2
J gene: TRBJ2-3
D gene: .
CDR3 protein: CASSQRGADTQYF

V gene: TRBV29-1
J gene: TRBJ2-3
D gene: TRBD2
CDR3 protein: CSVEKRESTDTQYF

V gene: TRBV12-3/TRBV12-4
J gene: TRBJ1-6
D gene: .
CDR3 protein: CASSLGHNSPLHF

V gene: TRBV5-1
J gene: TRBJ2-7
D gene: .
CDR3 protein: CASAYRDISYEQYF

V gene: TRBV28
J gene: TRBJ2-3
D gene: .
CDR3 protein: CASSSAGAGGWNTQYF

V gene: TRBV11-2
J gene: TRBJ2-7
D gene: .
CDR3 protein: CASSLRGALGEQYF

V gene: TRBV5-1
J gene: TRBJ2-7
D gene: TRBD2
CDR3 protein: CASSLVAGGNSYEQYF

V gene: TRBV27
J gene: TRBJ2-7
D gene: TRBD1
CDR3 protein: CASSLRSQGAYEQYF

V gene: TRBV28
J gene: TRBJ2-1
D gene: TRBD2
CDR3 protein: CASSSPGGGDNEQFF

V gene: TRBV7-3
J gene: TRBJ2-1
D gene: TRBD2
CDR3 protein: CASSGGTSAYNEQFF

V gene: TRBV19
J gene: TRBJ1-5
D gene: .
CDR3 protein: CASSIAGGRSNQPQHF

V gene: TRBV28
J gene: TRBJ2-1
D gene: .
CDR3 protein: CASSLPPPRNEQFF

V gene: TRBV29-1
J gene: TRBJ2-7
D gene: .
CDR3 protein: CSVEGLAGGEQYF

V gene: TRBV7-2
J gene: TRBJ2-3
D gene: .
CDR3 protein: CASSPLVASTDTQYF

V gene: TRBV7-3
J gene: TRBJ2-7
D gene: TRBD1
CDR3 protein: CASSLVPGTGNGEQYF

V gene: TRBV7-2
J gene: TRBJ2-7
D gene: .
CDR3 protein: CASSLEGSDTYEQYF

V gene: TRBV18
J gene: TRBJ2-2
D gene: .
CDR3 protein: CAIGSYTGELFF

V gene: TRBV6-5
J gene: TRBJ1-2
D gene: TRBD1
CDR3 protein: CASSYDGQGAGGYTF

V gene: TRBV20-1
J gene: TRBJ2-7
D gene: .
CDR3 protein: CSSSGPNLSYEQYF

V gene: TRBV3-1
J gene: TRBJ1-5
D gene: .
CDR3 protein: CASSPLGAGGQPQHF

V gene: TRBV20-1
J gene: TRBJ2-7
D gene: .
CDR3 protein: CSARRDASYEQYF

V gene: TRBV15
J gene: TRBJ2-6
D gene: TRBD2
CDR3 protein: CATSGVSTSGRASGANVLTF

V gene: TRBV3-1
J gene: TRBJ1-6
D gene: .
CDR3 protein: CASSQDGQYNSPLHF

V gene: TRBV28
J gene: TRBJ2-7
D gene: .
CDR3 protein: CASRGGPSYEQYF

V gene: TRBV2
J gene: TRBJ1-4
D gene: TRBD1
CDR3 protein: CASRPNRGGNEKLFF

V gene: TRBV14
J gene: TRBJ2-3
D gene: .
CDR3 protein: CASSYKGGRSTDTQYF

V gene: TRBV28
J gene: TRBJ1-2
D gene: .
CDR3 protein: CASSLSRSHGYTF

V gene: TRBV20-1
J gene: TRBJ2-7
D gene: TRBD2
CDR3 protein: CSARPPHTSGRLYEQYF

V gene: TRBV2
J gene: TRBJ2-1
D gene: TRBD1
CDR3 protein: CASKLGQGWVGEQFF

V gene: TRBV15
J gene: TRBJ1-4
D gene: .
CDR3 protein: CATSRGTATNEKLFF

V gene: TRBV15
J gene: TRBJ2-7
D gene: TRBD2
CDR3 protein: CATSRDYYASGSLSYEQYF

V gene: TRBV10-1
J gene: TRBJ1-3
D gene: .
CDR3 protein: CARNGRSRGNTIYF

V gene: TRBV20-1
J gene: TRBJ2-1
D gene: .
CDR3 protein: CSAINNEQFF

V gene: TRBV10-3
J gene: TRBJ2-5
D gene: TRBD2
CDR3 protein: CAISAGGLAETQYF

V gene: TRBV3-1
J gene: TRBJ2-7
D gene: .
CDR3 protein: CASSRDPTYEQYF

V gene: TRBV15
J gene: TRBJ2-5
D gene: .
CDR3 protein: CATSRSGLPGGEETQYF

V gene: TRBV24-1
J gene: TRBJ1-2
D gene: .
CDR3 protein: CATSDPTGSNGYTF

V gene: TRBV3-1
J gene: TRBJ2-5
D gene: .
CDR3 protein: CASSQDIDSQETQYF

V gene: TRBV20-1
J gene: TRBJ2-2
D gene: .
CDR3 protein: CSARDLLDTGELFF

V gene: TRBV7-3
J gene: TRBJ2-5
D gene: .
CDR3 protein: CASSYQPGHQETQYF

V gene: TRBV6-6
J gene: TRBJ2-7
D gene: .
CDR3 protein: CASSYSAGTQEEQYF

V gene: TRBV7-2
J gene: TRBJ2-1
D gene: .
CDR3 protein: CASSSQSNEQFF

V gene: TRBV19
J gene: TRBJ2-1
D gene: TRBD2
CDR3 protein: CASSMRTSGSYNEQFF

V gene: TRBV19
J gene: TRBJ1-3
D gene: TRBD1
CDR3 protein: CASSIGQAGGNTIYF

V gene: TRBV28
J gene: TRBJ2-7
D gene: .
CDR3 protein: CASSIVTALHTYEQYF

V gene: TRBV6-2/TRBV6-3
J gene: TRBJ2-3
D gene: .
CDR3 protein: CASSYSTGITDTQYF

V gene: TRBV3-1
J gene: TRBJ2-1
D gene: TRBD2
CDR3 protein: CASSQDWGLGQFF